This is a list of T cell receptor beta chains from one sample in a study of radiotherapy plus CTLA-4 blockade in lung cancer. Libraries were prepared by immunoSEQ multiplex PCR; TCRdb keeps only in-frame clonotypes and omits some of them. Here the sample spans about 38,000 clones, about 80% being singletons. The sequencing used peripheral blood, collected from a patient treated with radiotherapy plus ipilimumab. The source is a human donor with non-small cell lung cancer who had stable disease on radiotherapy plus ipilimumab. Both conserved end residues are part of each CDR3. A D gene is named only where the DNA matches it firmly. Some rows mark clone size as missing; the rest say once, few, many or name a class of expanded clone.

clone size	V gene	J gene	D gene	CDR3 protein	CDR3 DNA
NA	TRBV7-9	TRBJ1-1	NA	CASSSNILNTEAFF	TGTGCCAGCAGCTCCAATATTCTGAACACTGAAGCTTTCTTT
NA	TRBV7-8	TRBJ1-1	NA	CASSPETLLKNTEAFF	TGTGCCAGCAGCCCAGAGACACTTTTAAAGAACACTGAAGCTTTCTTT
NA	TRBV9	TRBJ1-1	TRBD1	CASSGRGLRTEAFF	TGTGCCAGCAGCGGGAGGGGGCTGAGGACTGAAGCTTTCTTT
once	TRBV18	TRBJ2-1	TRBD1	CASSPPFSGQGYNEQFF	TGTGCCAGCTCACCACCTTTCTCTGGACAGGGCTACAATGAGCAGTTCTTC
NA	TRBV7-2	TRBJ1-5	NA	CASSPQGGPLFQHF	TGTGCCAGCAGCCCACAAGGGGGGCCCTTGTTCCAGCATTTT
NA	TRBV10-1	TRBJ1-1	TRBD1	CASSDRTGPMNTEAFF	TGCGCCAGCAGTGACCGGACAGGGCCTATGAACACTGAAGCTTTCTTT
NA	TRBV7-8	TRBJ1-1	TRBD1	CASRDPGQGAEAFF	TGTGCCAGCAGAGATCCGGGACAGGGAGCCGAAGCTTTCTTT
NA	TRBV6-5	TRBJ1-5	TRBD1	CASSLETGGLKQPQHF	TGTGCCAGCAGTTTAGAAACAGGGGGCTTGAAGCAGCCCCAGCATTTT
NA	TRBV21-1	TRBJ1-5	NA	CASSVRTGHDNQPQHF	TGTGCCAGCAGCGTCCGAACAGGACACGACAATCAGCCCCAGCATTTT
NA	TRBV19	TRBJ1-2	TRBD1	CASSIFLGQVYGYTF	TGTGCCAGTAGTATTTTCTTGGGACAGGTCTATGGCTACACCTTC
NA	TRBV5-1	TRBJ1-1	TRBD1	CASSPTGASTEAFF	TGCGCCAGCAGTCCGACAGGGGCGTCCACTGAAGCTTTCTTT
few	TRBV5-4	TRBJ2-7	NA	CASSHDADYEQYF	TGTGCCAGCAGCCACGACGCAGACTACGAGCAGTACTTC
once	TRBV2	TRBJ1-5	NA	CASSERGGGNQPQHF	TGTGCCAGCAGTGAACGGGGGGGCGGCAATCAGCCCCAGCATTTT
NA	TRBV5-5	TRBJ1-5	TRBD1	CASSLGQNNQPQHF	TGTGCCAGCAGCCTGGGACAGAACAATCAGCCCCAGCATTTT
NA	TRBV5-1	TRBJ1-1	TRBD1	CASSLQGQGANTEAFF	TGCGCCAGCAGCTTGCAAGGACAGGGGGCGAACACTGAAGCTTTCTTT
NA	TRBV6-1	TRBJ1-1	NA	CASRARGRGAEAFF	TGTGCCAGCCGGGCTAGGGGGAGGGGGGCTGAAGCTTTCTTT
NA	TRBV6-1	TRBJ2-2	NA	CASSEAAVYMDGELFF	TGTGCCAGCAGTGAAGCTGCGGTTTACATGGACGGGGAGCTGTTTTTT
NA	TRBV27	TRBJ1-5	NA	CASSLNGGARQPQHF	TGTGCCAGCAGTTTAAATGGGGGCGCGAGGCAGCCCCAGCATTTT
NA	TRBV15	TRBJ2-3	TRBD2	CATSRDRSGGTDTQYF	TGTGCCACCAGCAGAGATCGAAGCGGGGGCACAGATACGCAGTATTTT
NA	TRBV6-1	TRBJ2-3	TRBD2	CASKRAGGTDTQYF	TGTGCCAGCAAGAGGGCGGGGGGTACAGATACGCAGTATTTT
NA	TRBV19	TRBJ2-3	NA	CASSGRLITDTQYF	TGTGCCAGTAGTGGACGGCTGATCACAGATACGCAGTATTTT
NA	TRBV27	TRBJ2-5	NA	CASSFQARPQETQYF	TGTGCCAGCAGTTTCCAGGCTCGACCTCAAGAGACCCAGTACTTC
NA	TRBV19	TRBJ2-6	NA	CASSIERFSSGANVLTF	TGTGCCAGTAGTATAGAGCGCTTCTCCTCTGGGGCCAACGTCCTGACTTTC
NA	TRBV19	TRBJ1-2	TRBD1	CASSIPGTGGYGYTF	TGTGCCAGTAGTATCCCCGGGACAGGGGGCTATGGCTACACCTTC
few	TRBV2	TRBJ2-5	NA	CASSEASRRQETQYF	TGTGCCAGCAGTGAAGCGTCTAGGAGGCAAGAGACCCAGTACTTC
NA	TRBV25-1	TRBJ1-4	NA	CASSDTQGWDEKLFF	TGTGCCAGCAGTGACACGCAGGGTTGGGATGAAAAACTGTTTTTT
NA	TRBV7-2	TRBJ1-5	NA	CASGWGQPQHF	TGTGCCAGCGGATGGGGCCAGCCCCAGCATTTT
NA	TRBV27	TRBJ1-6	TRBD1	CASSLRVTLSGGSPLHF	TGTGCCAGCAGTTTAAGGGTCACCCTCTCAGGGGGCTCACCCCTCCACTTT
few	TRBV19	TRBJ1-4	NA	CASSMQQGTNEKLFF	TGTGCCAGTAGTATGCAACAGGGTACTAATGAAAAACTGTTTTTT
NA	TRBV7-8	TRBJ1-1	NA	CASSLAGRNTEAFF	TGTGCCAGCAGCTTAGCCGGCAGGAACACTGAAGCTTTCTTT
NA	TRBV19	TRBJ2-6	NA	CASNPGQPGANVLTF	TGTGCCAGTAACCCCGGGCAACCTGGGGCCAACGTCCTGACTTTC
NA	TRBV12-5	TRBJ2-2	TRBD2	CASGLSLAGFTGELFF	TGTGCTAGTGGTTTGTCGCTAGCGGGTTTCACCGGGGAGCTGTTTTTT
NA	TRBV19	TRBJ1-1	NA	CASSIGGTRNTEAFF	TGTGCCAGTAGTATAGGTGGCACCCGGAACACTGAAGCTTTCTTT
NA	TRBV6-6	TRBJ1-2	NA	CASRQGLYGYTF	TGTGCCAGCAGGCAGGGACTCTATGGCTACACCTTC
NA	TRBV7-9	TRBJ1-4	TRBD1	CASSPQGAGEKLFF	TGTGCCAGCAGCCCACAGGGGGCAGGTGAAAAACTGTTTTTT
NA	TRBV6-1	TRBJ2-5	TRBD2	CASSEESGTIQETQYF	TGTGCCAGCAGTGAGGAGAGCGGGACCATCCAAGAGACCCAGTACTTC
few	TRBV25-1	TRBJ2-7	NA	CASSGSSYEQYF	TGTGCCAGCAGTGGCAGCTCCTACGAGCAGTACTTC
NA	TRBV2	TRBJ2-5	TRBD1	CASIQGATGETQYF	TGTGCCAGCATCCAGGGGGCAACAGGGGAGACCCAGTACTTC
once	TRBV25-1	TRBJ1-6	NA	CASCRGGDSPLHF	TGTGCCAGCTGCAGGGGAGGGGATTCACCCCTCCACTTT
NA	TRBV5-4	TRBJ2-2	TRBD1	CASSRGQGRSSGELFF	TGTGCCAGTAGCCGTGGACAGGGGAGGTCGTCGGGGGAGCTGTTTTTT
NA	TRBV5-1	TRBJ2-3	TRBD2	CASSGSSGGAITDTQYF	TGCGCCAGCAGCGGATCTAGCGGGGGGGCCATCACAGATACGCAGTATTTT
NA	TRBV6-6	TRBJ1-1	NA	CASSQGRPAREAFF	TGTGCCAGCAGTCAGGGACGGCCGGCGCGTGAAGCTTTCTTT
NA	TRBV2	TRBJ1-4	NA	CASSGSGASNEKLFF	TGTGCCAGCAGTGGTTCAGGGGCGTCTAATGAAAAACTGTTTTTT
NA	TRBV7-8	TRBJ2-7	NA	CASRGTQDSPYEQYF	TGTGCCAGCAGGGGCACCCAGGACAGTCCCTACGAGCAGTACTTC
NA	TRBV18	TRBJ2-1	TRBD2	CASSQNGLAGPNEQFF	TGTGCCAGCTCACAAAATGGACTAGCGGGGCCCAATGAGCAGTTCTTC
NA	TRBV19	TRBJ1-3	NA	CASSGAGRRDTIYF	TGTGCCAGTAGTGGCGCAGGGCGACGTGACACCATATATTTT